The clone carrying this T cell receptor beta chain appeared a few times. Unique molecular identifiers were used to barcode this TCRbeta library. In TCRdb, the PCR reads were re-called with MiXCR into one record per CDR3 protein. The profile shows some 600,000 distinct CDR3 sequences, around 16% of them singletons. The CDR3 sequence is 14 residues long. V lost 6 bases and J 2 bases, leaving 13 bases between the germline ends. This sample was included in a study of T-cell reconstitution after alpha-beta-depleted transplantation in children. This TCR came from a human donor who donated a stem cell graft to a child with acute myeloid leukemia. Sequencing was performed on PBMCs from the stem cell graft donor, taken from the stem cell graft. V gene TRBV12-3 or TRBV12-4 combines with J gene TRBJ1-1, with a tentative D call TRBD1 (5 bases). The CDR3 is CASRGPRGNTEAFF. The CDR3 DNA is TGTGCCAGCAGGGGCCCTAGGGGCAACACTGAAGCTTTCTTT.